This T cell receptor beta chain was retrieved from a study of blood T cell repertoires in COVID-19. About the research overall: Both acute and convalescent COVID-19 samples were obtained from the United States, Italy and Spain. T cells, B-cell-depleted T cells, or PBMCs supplied cDNA or gDNA.

CDR3 size: 14 residues. Trimming took off 6 bases at V and 0 bases at J, with 11 bases between the two ends. Germline CDR1 MNHEY, CDR2 SVGAGI. In the authors' methods: It was from reference gene primer amplification that nucleated cell counts were estimated. The assay was immunoSEQ multiplex PCR, and TCRdb's table has in-frame clones only and misses some. The V and J calls and clone size were taken over from that table, and D and trimming were inferred from the DNA. The sample carries more than 110,000 clones, about nine tenths recorded once. The chain carries TRBV6-5 and TRBJ1-1; D is undetermined. Source material: peripheral blood. The origin of this receptor is a man aged 50 to 59 with active or convalescent COVID-19. The CDR3 region is CASSPRSMNTEAFF. The CDR3 coding sequence is TGTGCCAGCAGCCCCCGTTCTATGAACACTGAAGCTTTCTTT.